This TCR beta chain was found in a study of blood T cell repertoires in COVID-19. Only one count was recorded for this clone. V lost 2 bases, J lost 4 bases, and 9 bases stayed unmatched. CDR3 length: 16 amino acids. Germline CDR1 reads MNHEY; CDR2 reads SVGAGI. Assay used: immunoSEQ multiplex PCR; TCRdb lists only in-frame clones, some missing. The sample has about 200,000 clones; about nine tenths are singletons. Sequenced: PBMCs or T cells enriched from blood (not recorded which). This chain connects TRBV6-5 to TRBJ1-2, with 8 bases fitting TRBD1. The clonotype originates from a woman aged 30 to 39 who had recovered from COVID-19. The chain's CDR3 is CASSYVTGVLIYGYTF. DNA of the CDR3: TGTGCCAGCAGTTACGTGACAGGGGTGTTAATCTATGGCTACACCTTC.